The rows below give T cell receptor beta chains drawn from one sample of a study of cytomegalovirus exposure and HLA in healthy donors. Clones were read by immunoSEQ multiplex PCR, and TCRdb kept only the in-frame ones, dropping some. The sample contains roughly 200,000 clones, 70% to 85% of which appear only once. Sequencing input: PBMCs. The origin of the receptors is a woman aged 60-75 years in good health and CMV-seropositive. Both conserved end residues are part of each CDR3. The D gene is left open where the match is weak. Clone size is stated in some rows and not others, as once, few, many or a class when expanded.

>TRBJ2-7|TRBV21-1|few|-
TGTGCCAGCAGCACCAACTGGCGGGAGGGCTACGAGCAGTACTTC
CASSTNWREGYEQYF
>TRBJ2-3|TRBV5-1|-|TRBD2
TGCGCCAGCAGCCTGGGCCTAGCGGGGGGAACTAGCACAGATACGCAGTATTTT
CASSLGLAGGTSTDTQYF
>TRBJ2-5|TRBV30|once|-
TGTGCCTGGAGTCCCGGGGGGCAACAAGAGACCCAGTACTTC
CAWSPGGQQETQYF
>TRBJ2-5|TRBV9|-|-
TGTGCCAGCAGCGTAGGTTTCAGGGCCCAAGAGACCCAGTACTTC
CASSVGFRAQETQYF
>TRBJ1-2|TRBV6-4|-|TRBD1
TGTGCCAGCAGTCCGGGGACAGGGGGCCTCGGCTATGGCTACACCTTC
CASSPGTGGLGYGYTF
>TRBJ2-7|TRBV11-2|once|TRBD2
TGTGCCAGCAGTCGTACTAGCGGTAACTCCTACGAGCAGTACTTC
CASSRTSGNSYEQYF
>TRBJ1-1|TRBV7-3|once|-
TGTGCCAGCAGCCGAGACATAGGCACTGAAGCTTTCTTT
CASSRDIGTEAFF
>TRBJ2-5|TRBV7-2|-|TRBD1
TGTGCCAGCAGCCCCGGGGACAGGGGACAGGAGACCCAGTACTTC
CASSPGDRGQETQYF
>TRBJ2-1|TRBV11-2|-|TRBD2
TGTGCCAGCAGCAGAGTAGCGGGGACCTCCTACAATGAGCAGTTCTTC
CASSRVAGTSYNEQFF
>TRBJ2-1|TRBV7-3|-|TRBD2
TGTGCCAGCAGCCCGTCTAGCGGATCCTACAATGAGCAGTTCTTC
CASSPSSGSYNEQFF
>TRBJ2-7|TRBV7-8|-|TRBD1
TGTGCCAGCAGCCTCAGACCGGGACAGAGCTCCTACGAGCAGTACTTC
CASSLRPGQSSYEQYF
>TRBJ2-7|TRBV9|-|TRBD2
TGTGCCAGCAGCGTAGGGACTAGCGGTTCCTACGAGCAGTACTTC
CASSVGTSGSYEQYF
>TRBJ2-7|TRBV10-3|-|-
TGTGCCATCAGCAGGGACATTAACTACGAGCAGTACTTC
CAISRDINYEQYF
>TRBJ2-5|TRBV4-1|few|TRBD2
TGCGCCAGCAGCCAAGAAACGGGGGGAGGGCCTCGGGGTGATCAGTACTTC
CASSQETGGGPRGDQYF
>TRBJ2-3|TRBV4-3|once|-
TGCGCCAGCAGCCAAGATGCGGTGACCCCAGATACGCAGTATTTT
CASSQDAVTPDTQYF
>TRBJ1-5|TRBV28|-|TRBD1
TGTGCCAGCAGTTTAGGGCAGGGGGATTCTCAGCCCCAGCATTTT
CASSLGQGDSQPQHF
>TRBJ2-7|TRBV18|few|TRBD2
TGTGCCAGCTCACCACCGGGGGGGTACGAGCAGTACTTC
CASSPPGGYEQYF
>TRBJ1-5|TRBV29-1|-|-
TGCAGCGTTCGAGGGCGAGGCAATCAGCCCCAGCATTTT
CSVRGRGNQPQHF
>TRBJ2-2|TRBV5-1|-|-
TGCGCCAGCAGCTTGGACAAAAACACCGGGGAGCTGTTTTTT
CASSLDKNTGELFF
>TRBJ1-3|TRBV10-3|once|-
TGTGCCATCAGGGAGGAGGTCGGAAACACCATATATTTT
CAIREEVGNTIYF
>TRBJ1-2|TRBV28|-|TRBD1
TGTGCCAGCTCGGACAGGGTCGGCTACACCTTC
CASSDRVGYTF
>TRBJ2-7|TRBV2|-|TRBD1
TGTGCCAGCAACAAAGGACAGGGGAGGACCTACGAGCAGTACTTC
CASNKGQGRTYEQYF
>TRBJ2-3|TRBV2|-|TRBD1
TGTGCCAGCAGCGAAAAGGACAGGGCGTCCATAGATACGCAGTATTTT
CASSEKDRASIDTQYF
>TRBJ2-7|TRBV28|-|-
TGTGCCAGCAGTCTAAGGACAGCCGGAGGGCAGTACTTC
CASSLRTAGGQYF
>TRBJ2-3|TRBV27|-|-
TGTGCCAGCAGTTTGCAGGGAAGGGATACGCAGTATTTT
CASSLQGRDTQYF
>TRBJ1-2|TRBV29-1|-|-
TGCAGCGTTTCTATACAGGATAACTATGGCTACACCTTC
CSVSIQDNYGYTF
>TRBJ1-4|TRBV5-4|-|TRBD1
TGTGCCAGCAGCAGGGCCGGGACAGAGGGAAATGAAAAACTGTTTTTT
CASSRAGTEGNEKLFF
>TRBJ2-1|TRBV27|-|TRBD2
TGTGCCAGCACCCGACTAGCGGAAAGAAGCAATGAGCAGTTCTTC
CASTRLAERSNEQFF
>TRBJ1-3|TRBV19|-|-
TGTGCCAGTACCTTCTTCGGGGTTTCTGGAAACACCATATATTTT
CASTFFGVSGNTIYF
>TRBJ1-2|TRBV16|-|TRBD1
TGTGCCAGCAGCCCACAAAACAGGGGTGGCTACACCTTC
CASSPQNRGGYTF
>TRBJ1-2|TRBV4-3|few|TRBD1
TGCGCCAGCAGCCAAGCCCAACAGGGGGGCTACACCTTC
CASSQAQQGGYTF
>TRBJ2-1|TRBV15|few|-
TGTGCCACCAGCAGAGAGCAGGGCTCTCTCTCCTACAATGAGCAGTTCTTC
CATSREQGSLSYNEQFF
>TRBJ2-3|TRBV7-9|-|TRBD2
TGTGCCAGCAGCCAGGGACTAGCCGGGAGGGATACGCAGTATTTT
CASSQGLAGRDTQYF
>TRBJ1-3|TRBV6-6|-|-
TGTGCCAGCAGCCAGGGGGGAAACACCATATATTTT
CASSQGGNTIYF
>TRBJ2-5|TRBV6-6|-|TRBD2
TGTGCCAGCAGATTTAGCGGGAGGGCGGTAGAGACCCAGTACTTC
CASRFSGRAVETQYF
>TRBJ2-7|TRBV5-1|-|-
TGCGCCAGCAGCTTGGACGGAGCGGGCGAGCAGTACTTC
CASSLDGAGEQYF
>TRBJ2-5|TRBV5-4|few|-
TGTGCCAGCAGCTATTCGAGGGGGGAGACCCAGTACTTC
CASSYSRGETQYF
>TRBJ2-5|TRBV7-2|-|TRBD1
TGTGCCAGCAGCTTAGTCGGGACAGGGCCCCAAGAGACCCAGTACTTC
CASSLVGTGPQETQYF
>TRBJ1-4|TRBV5-1|few|TRBD1
TGCGCCAGCAGCCGGGACAGTTCAGCTAATGAAAAACTGTTTTTT
CASSRDSSANEKLFF
>TRBJ1-4|TRBV5-8|-|-
TGTGCCAGCAGCTTTATTCCGCGGGGATTCAATGAAAAACTGTTTTTT
CASSFIPRGFNEKLFF
>TRBJ2-3|TRBV2|few|TRBD2
TGTGCCAGCAGTCCCCCTCGAGCGGGGGACTACACAGATACGCAGTATTTT
CASSPPRAGDYTDTQYF
>TRBJ2-5|TRBV28|-|TRBD1
TGTGCCAGCAGTCCCCTAGGGACAGGGGGCCTTGGAGAGACCCAGTACTTC
CASSPLGTGGLGETQYF
>TRBJ2-1|TRBV7-6|-|TRBD2
TGTGCCAGCAGCTTAGCGCAGGCGGGGGGCAACAATGAGCAGTTCTTC
CASSLAQAGGNNEQFF
>TRBJ1-1|TRBV7-9|-|-
TGTGCCAGCAGCTTATACAGGGTGGCTGAAGCTTTCTTT
CASSLYRVAEAFF
>TRBJ2-7|TRBV5-1|-|-
TGCGCCAGCAGCTTGGGTGCAGGGGAGGGTGCCTACGAGCAGTACTTC
CASSLGAGEGAYEQYF
>TRBJ2-7|TRBV4-2|-|-
TGTGCCAGCAGCCAAGATCCCCAGTACGAGCAGTACTTC
CASSQDPQYEQYF
>TRBJ1-1|TRBV6-1|few|-
TGTGCCAGCAGTGAAGTGTGGCGGGCTTTCTTT
CASSEVWRAFF
>TRBJ2-7|TRBV7-2|few|-
TGTGCCAGCAGCTTAGTCTTCCAGGCGTTCTACGAGCAGTACTTC
CASSLVFQAFYEQYF
>TRBJ2-3|TRBV7-8|-|-
TGTGCCAGCAGCTTAGACCCGGGGGGCAAAGATACGCAGTATTTT
CASSLDPGGKDTQYF
>TRBJ2-5|TRBV19|-|-
TGTGCCAGTAGTAGGGGAACTAGTACCTACCAAGAGACCCAGTACTTC
CASSRGTSTYQETQYF
>TRBJ2-7|TRBV4-3|-|TRBD1
TGCGCCAGCAGCCAAGTGACAGGGGGTTACGAGCAGTACTTC
CASSQVTGGYEQYF
>TRBJ2-2|TRBV28|-|-
TGTGCCAGCACATCGGGGTCTGCGAACACCGGGGAGCTGTTTTTT
CASTSGSANTGELFF
>TRBJ2-5|TRBV30|-|-
TGTGCCTGGAAAGGGGGGGATGTTCAAGAGACCCAGTACTTC
CAWKGGDVQETQYF
>TRBJ1-3|TRBV28|-|-
TGTGCCAGCAGCCCCGGGGGATTGGAGGCTGGAAACACCATATATTTT
CASSPGGLEAGNTIYF
>TRBJ2-2|TRBV6-5|-|-
TGTGCCAGCAGTCCTACTTGGAACACCGGGGAGCTGTTTTTT
CASSPTWNTGELFF
>TRBJ2-1|TRBV27|-|-
TGTGCCAGCAGTTTGATCCGGGGAGGTTCCTACAATGAGCAGTTCTTC
CASSLIRGGSYNEQFF
>TRBJ2-2|TRBV5-1|-|-
TGCGCCAGCAGCTTGTTGTCCCAGGGGAAGCTCCTGAACACCGGGGAGCTGTTTTTT
CASSLLSQGKLLNTGELFF
>TRBJ2-7|TRBV18|-|TRBD1
TGTGCCAGCTTGTCTCCCGGGACAGGGGTCGAGCAGTACTTC
CASLSPGTGVEQYF
>TRBJ1-5|TRBV28|-|-
TGTGCCAGCAGTTTAAACAGGCTAGGCAATCAGCCCCAGCATTTT
CASSLNRLGNQPQHF
>TRBJ2-7|TRBV27|once|TRBD1
TGTGCCAGCAGTTTATCCGGGACAGGGCCGCCCTACGAGCAGTACTTC
CASSLSGTGPPYEQYF